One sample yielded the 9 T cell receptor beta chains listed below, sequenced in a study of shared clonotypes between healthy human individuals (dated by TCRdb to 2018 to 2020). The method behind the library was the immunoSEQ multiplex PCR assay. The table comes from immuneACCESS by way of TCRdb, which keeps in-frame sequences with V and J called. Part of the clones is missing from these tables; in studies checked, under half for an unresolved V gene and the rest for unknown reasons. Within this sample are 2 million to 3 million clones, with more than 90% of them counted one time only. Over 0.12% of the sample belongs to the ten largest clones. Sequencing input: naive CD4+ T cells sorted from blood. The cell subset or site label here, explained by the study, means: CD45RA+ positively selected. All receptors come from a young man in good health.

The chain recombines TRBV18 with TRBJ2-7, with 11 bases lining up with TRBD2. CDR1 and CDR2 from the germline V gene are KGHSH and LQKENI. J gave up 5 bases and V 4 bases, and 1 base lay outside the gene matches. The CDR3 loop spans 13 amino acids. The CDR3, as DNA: TGTGCCAGCTCACAGGGACTAGCGGACGAGCAGTACTTC. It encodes CASSQGLADEQYF.

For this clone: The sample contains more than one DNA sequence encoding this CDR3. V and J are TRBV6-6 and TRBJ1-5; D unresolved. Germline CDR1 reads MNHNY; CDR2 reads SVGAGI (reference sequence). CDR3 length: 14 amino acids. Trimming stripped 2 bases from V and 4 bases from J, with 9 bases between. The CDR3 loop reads CASSYRQQNQPQHF. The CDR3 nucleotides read TGTGCCAGCAGTTACCGGCAGCAGAATCAGCCCCAGCATTTT.

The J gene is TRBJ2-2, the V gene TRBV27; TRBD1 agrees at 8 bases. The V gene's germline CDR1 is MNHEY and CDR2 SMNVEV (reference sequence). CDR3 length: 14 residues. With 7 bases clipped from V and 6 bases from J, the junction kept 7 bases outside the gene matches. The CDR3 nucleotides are TGTGCCAGCAAAAGGGGACAGGAGGCCGGGGAGCTGTTTTTT. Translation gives CASKRGQEAGELFF.

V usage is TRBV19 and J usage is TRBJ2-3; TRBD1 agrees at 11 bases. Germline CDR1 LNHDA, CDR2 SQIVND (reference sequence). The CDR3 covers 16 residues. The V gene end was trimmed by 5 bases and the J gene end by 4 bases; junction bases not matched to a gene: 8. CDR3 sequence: CASSPLDRGLADTQYF. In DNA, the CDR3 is TGTGCCAGTAGTCCACTGGACAGGGGGCTCGCAGATACGCAGTATTTT.

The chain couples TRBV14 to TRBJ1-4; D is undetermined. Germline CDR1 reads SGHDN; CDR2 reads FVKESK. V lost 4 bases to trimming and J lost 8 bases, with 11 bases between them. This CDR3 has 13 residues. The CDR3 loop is CASSLGRKEKLFF. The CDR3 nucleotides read TGTGCCAGCAGCCTAGGACGGAAAGAAAAACTGTTTTTT.

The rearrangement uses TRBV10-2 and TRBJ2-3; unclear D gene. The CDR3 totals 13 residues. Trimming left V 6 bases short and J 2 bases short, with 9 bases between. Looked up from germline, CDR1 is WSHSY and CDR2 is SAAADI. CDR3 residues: CASSKQTTDTQYF. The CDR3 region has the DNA TGCGCCAGCAGCAAACAAACCACAGATACGCAGTATTTT.

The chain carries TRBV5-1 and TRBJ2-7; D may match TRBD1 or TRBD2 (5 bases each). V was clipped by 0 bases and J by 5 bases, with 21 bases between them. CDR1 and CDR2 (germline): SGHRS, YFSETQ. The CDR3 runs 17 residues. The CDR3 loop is CASSLAISGQGYHEQYF. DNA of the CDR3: TGCGCCAGCAGCTTGGCTATTTCGGGGCAGGGTTACCACGAGCAGTACTTC.

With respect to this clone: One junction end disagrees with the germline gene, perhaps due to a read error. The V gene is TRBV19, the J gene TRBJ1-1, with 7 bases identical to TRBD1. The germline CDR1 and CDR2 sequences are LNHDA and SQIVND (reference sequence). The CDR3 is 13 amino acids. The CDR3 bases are TGTGCCAGTAGTATCGATCCGGACAGGAACCAAAGATTT. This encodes CASSIDPDRNQRF.

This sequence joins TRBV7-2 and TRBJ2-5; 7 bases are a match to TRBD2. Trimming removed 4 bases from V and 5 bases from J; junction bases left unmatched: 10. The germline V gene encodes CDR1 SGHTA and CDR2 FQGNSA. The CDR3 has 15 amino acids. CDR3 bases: TGTGCCAGCAGCTCCCCAGCGGGGCCCTCCGAGACCCAGTACTTC. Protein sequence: CASSSPAGPSETQYF.